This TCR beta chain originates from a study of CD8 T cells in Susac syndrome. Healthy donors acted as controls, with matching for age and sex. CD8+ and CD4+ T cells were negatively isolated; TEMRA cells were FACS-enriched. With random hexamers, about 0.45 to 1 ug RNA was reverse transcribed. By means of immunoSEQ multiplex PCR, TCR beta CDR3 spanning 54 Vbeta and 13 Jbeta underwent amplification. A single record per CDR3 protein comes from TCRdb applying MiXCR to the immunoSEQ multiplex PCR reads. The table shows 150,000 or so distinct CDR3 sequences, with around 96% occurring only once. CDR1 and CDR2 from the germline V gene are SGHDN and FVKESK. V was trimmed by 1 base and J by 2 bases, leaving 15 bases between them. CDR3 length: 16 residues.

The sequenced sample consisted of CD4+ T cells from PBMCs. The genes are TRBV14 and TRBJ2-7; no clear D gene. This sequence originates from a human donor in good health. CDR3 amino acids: CASSQVPYQRTYEQYF. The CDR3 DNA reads TGTGCCAGCAGCCAAGTACCGTACCAAAGAACCTACGAGCAGTACTTC.